These 21 T cell receptor beta chains came from one sample sequenced in a study of T-cell memory formation after mild COVID-19. Using its own MiXCR run on the 5' RACE reads, TCRdb lists one record per CDR3 protein. The repertoire includes 210,000 or so distinct CDR3 sequences, around 18% of them detected once, and roughly 2.3% sits in the top ten. Sequenced material: PBMCs or a T cell subset sorted from them (not recorded which). All receptors derive from an adult woman who had mild COVID-19 (a few samples of this study predate the infection). Cell type and time point are not known.

This rearrangement joins TRBV12-3 or TRBV12-4 to TRBJ2-4; a weak D match, TRBD2 (5 bases). V was cut by 3 bases and J by 8 bases, with 8 bases left in between. The CDR3 has 12 amino acids. The CDR3 DNA is TGTGCCAGCAGTTTTCGAGGGTACATTCAGTACTTC. As protein: CASSFRGYIQYF.

This clonotype was seen a handful of times. The chain is built from TRBV3-1 and TRBJ2-3, with D possibly being TRBD1 (5 bases). Trimming pared 1 base from V and 6 bases from J, leaving 17 bases between. The length of the CDR3 is 16 residues. Germline V gene sequence: CDR1 LGHDT, CDR2 YNNKEL (reference sequence). The CDR3 coding sequence is TGTGCCAGCAGCCAAGCGGTGGGGCTTAGGGCGGATACGCAGTATTTT. This codes for CASSQAVGLRADTQYF.

The chain carries TRBV7-2 and TRBJ2-5; a weak D match, TRBD2 (5 bases). Germline loops: CDR1 SGHTA, CDR2 FQGNSA. The V and J ends lost 1 base and 8 bases respectively, with 14 bases between them. The CDR3 is 14 residues long. This CDR3 reads CASSLGASEDTQYF. CDR3 sequence (DNA): TGTGCCAGCAGCTTAGGGGCCTCGGAGGATACCCAGTACTTC.

This clonotype was observed a handful of times. V and J are TRBV6-2 or TRBV6-3 and TRBJ2-3; the match to TRBD2 covers 7 bases. Per germline, CDR1 MNHEY and CDR2 SVGEGT. The CDR3 is 15 residues long. Germline trimming cut 2 bases from V and 4 bases from J; bases unmatched to any gene: 6. The CDR3 nucleotides read TGTGCCAGCAGTTACGCCGGGAGGTTGCCAGATACGCAGTATTTT. Residues: CASSYAGRLPDTQYF.

This clonotype was picked up a small number of times. V usage is TRBV5-1 and J usage is TRBJ2-1; D could derive from TRBD1 or TRBD2 (5 bases each). This CDR3 spans 15 amino acids. From germline, CDR1 is SGHRS and CDR2 YFSETQ. Trimming removed 2 bases at V and 0 bases at J, with 9 bases between. Written as DNA, the CDR3 is TGCGCCAGCAGCTTTGGGGGAAGCTCCTACAATGAGCAGTTCTTC. Its translation is CASSFGGSSYNEQFF. Complete variable domain (other parts from reference TRBV5-1 and TRBJ2-1): KAGVTQTPRYLIKTRGQQVTLSCSPISGHRSVSWYQQTPGQGLQFLFEYFSETQRNKGNFPGRFSGRQFSNSRSEMNVSTLELGDSALYLCASSFGGSSYNEQFFGPGTRLTVL.

This clonotype has a handful of counts. V gene TRBV4-3 combines with J gene TRBJ1-2; a weak D match, TRBD1 (6 bases). Between the trimmed V and J ends, which lost 1 base and 9 bases, there was a span of 12 bases. CDR1 is LGHNA and CDR2 is YSLEER in the germline V gene. The CDR3 is 13 amino acids. In DNA form, the CDR3 reads TGCGCCAGCAGCCAAGGGAGGGGGGGTCGCTACACCTTC. It codes for CASSQGRGGRYTF.

This chain joins TRBV6-1 and TRBJ2-3; D not certain. This CDR3 is 14 amino acids long. V was clipped by 8 bases and J by 3 bases, with 15 bases between them. Germline V gene sequence: CDR1 MNHNS, CDR2 SASEGT. This chain's CDR3 is CASGLREGTDTQYF. The CDR3 DNA follows: TGTGCCAGCGGCCTAAGGGAAGGAACAGATACGCAGTATTTT.

V and J are TRBV15 and TRBJ2-5; possible D gene TRBD1, 6 bases. This CDR3 is 16 amino acids long. Trimming stripped 5 bases from V and 2 bases from J, with 18 bases between. Germline assignment: CDR1 LNHNV and CDR2 YYDKDF (reference sequence). Here the CDR3 reads CATSPRVRTAQETQYF. CDR3 nucleotides: TGTGCCACCAGCCCCCGGGTGCGGACAGCACAAGAGACCCAGTACTTC.

Only a few counts were recorded for this clonotype. For the CDR3, the DNA is TGTGCCAGCAGTGAAGTGGCCGTGGGGGTCTACGAGCAGTACTTC. Its translation: CASSEVAVGVYEQYF. The V call is TRBV2, the J call TRBJ2-7, with D perhaps assigned TRBD1 or TRBD2 (5 bases each). CDR1 and CDR2 from the germline V gene are SNHLY and FYNNEI. There are 15 residues in the CDR3. The V and J ends lost 1 base and 3 bases respectively, with 13 bases between them. The variable domain in full, with the rest retrieved from reference TRBV2 and TRBJ2-7, is EPEVTQTPSHQVTQMGQEVILRCVPISNHLYFYWYRQILGQKVEFLVSFYNNEISEKSEIFDDQFSVERPDGSNFTLKIRSTKLEDSAMYFCASSEVAVGVYEQYFGPGTRLTVT.

This sequence joins TRBV15 and TRBJ2-5; 7 bases align to TRBD1. The V segment lost 2 bases and the J segment 5 bases; nucleotides outside the gene matches: 14. The CDR3 consists of 17 residues. CDR1 is LNHNV and CDR2 is YYDKDF in the germline V gene (reference sequence). CDR3 amino acids: CATSRSRQGPSGETQYF. DNA for the CDR3: TGTGCCACCAGCAGATCCCGACAGGGTCCAAGTGGGGAGACCCAGTACTTC.

The chain combines TRBV15 with TRBJ1-1, with unresolved D. There are 13 residues in the CDR3. Germline V gives CDR1 LNHNV, CDR2 YYDKDF (reference sequence). Trimming shortened V by 7 bases and J by 1 base, and 10 bases separated the two germline ends. This chain's CDR3 is CATNDMGNTEAFF. The CDR3 DNA follows: TGTGCCACCAATGACATGGGGAACACTGAAGCTTTCTTT.

This sequence joins TRBV10-2 and TRBJ2-2; 7 bases align to TRBD2. The J segment lost 4 bases and the V segment lost 4 bases, leaving 6 bases of the junction unmatched. This CDR3 comprises 15 residues. The germline V gene encodes CDR1 WSHSY and CDR2 SAAADI. This CDR3 is CASSGTSGLTGELFF. The CDR3 nucleotides read TGCGCCAGCAGTGGGACTAGTGGTCTCACCGGGGAGCTGTTTTTT.

This clonotype was observed many times. This sequence joins TRBV6-2 or TRBV6-3 and TRBJ1-1; D is unclear. Germline lookup yields CDR1 MNHEY and CDR2 SVGEGT. The CDR3 has 14 amino acids. V was shortened by 6 bases and J by 0 bases, with 11 bases between the two germline ends. The CDR3 DNA reads as TGTGCCAGCAGCCCAAACACAATGAACACTGAAGCTTTCTTT. Translating gives CASSPNTMNTEAFF.

The chain joins TRBV7-3 to TRBJ2-1; 9 bases fit TRBD2. The CDR3 loop spans 15 amino acids. V lost 5 bases and J lost 7; bases outside the gene matches: 9. Per the germline V gene, CDR1 is SGHTA and CDR2 is FQGTGA. The DNA of the CDR3 is TGTGCCAGCAGCCCCGCGCTAGCGGGACCAAATGAGCAGTTCTTC. This codes for CASSPALAGPNEQFF.

This clonotype was counted only a few times. The rearrangement uses TRBV5-5 and TRBJ1-5; no clear D gene. The CDR3 totals 12 residues. Trimming left V 1 base short and J 5 bases short, with 4 bases between. CDR1 is SGHKS and CDR2 is YYEKEE in the germline V gene (reference sequence). For the CDR3, the DNA is TGTGCCAGCAGCTTGCGAGATCAGCCCCAGCATTTT. Amino acid sequence: CASSLRDQPQHF.

This rearrangement joins TRBV12-3 or TRBV12-4 to TRBJ2-1, with 7 bases lining up with TRBD2. The CDR3 covers 13 residues. Trimming cost V 1 base and J 7 bases; bases outside gene matches: 1. In DNA form, the CDR3 reads TGTGCCAGCAGTTTAGGGACTAGTAATGAGCAGTTCTTC. Residues: CASSLGTSNEQFF.

This clonotype was seen only a few times. The rearrangement uses TRBV24-1 and TRBJ2-7; 10 bases align to TRBD1. V shed 3 bases, J shed 7 bases, and the junction held 5 bases outside the gene matches. CDR1 KGHDR and CDR2 SFDVKD come from the germline V gene. The CDR3 extends over 14 amino acids. The CDR3 sequence: CATSDPGTGVEQYF. CDR3 in DNA: TGTGCCACCAGTGATCCCGGGACAGGGGTAGAGCAGTACTTC.

In its sample, this clonotype was seen a few times. V usage is TRBV27 and J usage is TRBJ2-5; TRBD2 aligns across 7 bases. CDR3 length: 13 residues. The V gene's germline CDR1 is MNHEY and CDR2 SMNVEV (reference sequence). V lost 2 bases to trimming and J lost 5 bases; unmatched junction nucleotides: 2. The CDR3: CASSLVLAETQYF. The CDR3 DNA follows: TGTGCCAGCAGTTTAGTACTAGCGGAGACCCAGTACTTC.

This clonotype was observed a few times. The chain is built from TRBV24-1 and TRBJ2-7; D gene ambiguous. CDR1 is KGHDR, CDR2 SFDVKD, per germline. Trimming removed 0 bases from V and 6 bases from J, with 8 bases in between. This CDR3 has 13 residues. The CDR3 loop is CATSDLLTREQYF. As DNA, the CDR3 is TGTGCCACCAGTGATTTGCTGACGCGCGAGCAGTACTTC.

This chain connects TRBV3-1 to TRBJ2-1, with 8 bases lining up with TRBD2. From germline, CDR1 is LGHDT and CDR2 YNNKEL (reference sequence). The CDR3 covers 17 residues. J lost 3 bases, V lost 1 base, and 8 bases had no gene match. CDR3 coding DNA: TGTGCCAGCAGCCAAGGATTCGGCGGGGGGAACTACAATGAGCAGTTCTTC. Amino acids: CASSQGFGGGNYNEQFF.

The chain has TRBV9 and TRBJ1-1; 7 bases are shared with TRBD1. The CDR3 sequence is 15 residues long. J was trimmed by 9 bases and V by 2 bases; bases with no gene match: 13. Germline V lookup: CDR1 SGDLS, CDR2 YYNGEE. The CDR3 loop reads CASSVDPGQSMKAFF. CDR3 DNA sequence: TGTGCCAGCAGCGTTGATCCGGGACAGAGCATGAAAGCTTTCTTT.